This paragraph reports one T cell receptor (beta chain). What it binds is unknown. These data belong to a study of CD8+ T cells in alopecia areata. Study-level findings and limits: Sequence data from scalp samples additionally include resident alphabeta T cells of normal skin.

RNA extraction and reverse transcription yielded cDNA as sequencing template. Libraries were prepared by immunoSEQ multiplex PCR; TCRdb keeps only in-frame clonotypes and omits some of them. The sample holds over 150,000 clones, 56% seen once. The sequencing sample was made of CD8+ T cells sorted from blood. This receptor was obtained from a human donor in good health.

The CDR3 DNA sequence: TGCAGCGGTGCTGGGGGACATCCCTACGAGCAGTACTTC. As protein: CSGAGGHPYEQYF. The rearrangement links TRBV29-1 to TRBJ2-7; maybe TRBD1 (6 bases). Trimming took 7 bases from V and 2 from J, leaving 15 bases between them. Looked up from germline, CDR1 is SQVTM and CDR2 is ANQGSEA. The CDR3 loop spans 13 amino acids.